What follows is one T cell receptor (beta chain) and its context. The target antigen is unknown. The record originates from a study of OX40 agonist ivuxolimab in advanced cancers. In the study overall: Dose-escalation subjects each had hepatocellular carcinoma, melanoma, renal cell or head and neck cancer. Eligibility admitted prior anti-PD-1, anti-PD-L1 or anti-CTLA-4 therapy; about 39% had some. Patients were 82.7% male with ages roughly 20 to 80, mean about 60. Findings of the study overall: Which antigen the expanded peripheral T cells recognized is unknown.

The table came from immunoSEQ multiplex PCR; TCRdb's copy has only in-frame clones and leaves some out. This table has about 59,000 clones, 80% to 90% appearing once. V was trimmed by 6 bases and J by 2 bases, leaving 4 bases between them. The length of the CDR3 is 11 residues. In germline, CDR1 is MNHEY, CDR2 SMNVEV (reference sequence). The chain has TRBV27 and TRBJ1-1, with D unresolved. The sequence was obtained from an adult with an advanced solid tumor such as melanoma, head and neck, liver or kidney cancer. The sample in question was CD4+ or CD8+ T cells sorted from blood, obtained in a trial of the OX40 agonist ivuxolimab. The CDR3 sequence is CASRKNTEAFF. CDR3 nucleotides: TGTGCCAGCAGAAAAAACACTGAAGCTTTCTTT.